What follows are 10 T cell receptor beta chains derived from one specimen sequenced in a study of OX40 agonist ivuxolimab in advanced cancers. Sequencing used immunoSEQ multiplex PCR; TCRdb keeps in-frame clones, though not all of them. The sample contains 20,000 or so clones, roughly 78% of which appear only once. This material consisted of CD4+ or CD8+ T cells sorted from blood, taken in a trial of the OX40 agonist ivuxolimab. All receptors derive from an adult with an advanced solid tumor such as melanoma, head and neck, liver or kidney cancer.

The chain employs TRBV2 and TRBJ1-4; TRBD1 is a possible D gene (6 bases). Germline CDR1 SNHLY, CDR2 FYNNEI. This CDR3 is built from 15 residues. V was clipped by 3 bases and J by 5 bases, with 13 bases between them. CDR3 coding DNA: TGTGCCAGCAGTGATTCCCAGGGGCAAAATGAAAAACTGTTTTTT. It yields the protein CASSDSQGQNEKLFF.

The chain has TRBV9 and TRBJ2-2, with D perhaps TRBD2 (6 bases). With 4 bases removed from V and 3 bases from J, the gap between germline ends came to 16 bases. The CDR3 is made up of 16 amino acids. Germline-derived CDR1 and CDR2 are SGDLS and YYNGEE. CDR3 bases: TGTGCCAGCAGCTCCTCCGGGACTCCCTACACCGGGGAGCTGTTTTTT. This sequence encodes CASSSSGTPYTGELFF.

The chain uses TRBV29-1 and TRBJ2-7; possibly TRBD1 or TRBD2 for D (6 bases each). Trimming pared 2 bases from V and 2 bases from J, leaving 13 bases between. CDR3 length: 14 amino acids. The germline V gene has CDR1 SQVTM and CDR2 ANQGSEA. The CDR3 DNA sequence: TGCAGCGTTGAAAAGAGGGGGGAGACCTACGAGCAGTACTTC. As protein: CSVEKRGETYEQYF.

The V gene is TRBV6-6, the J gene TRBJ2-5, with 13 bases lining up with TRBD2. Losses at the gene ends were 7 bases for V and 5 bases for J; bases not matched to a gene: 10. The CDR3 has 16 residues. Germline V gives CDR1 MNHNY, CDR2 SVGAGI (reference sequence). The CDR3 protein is CASTPGLAGWSETQYF. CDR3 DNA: TGTGCCAGCACTCCGGGACTAGCGGGGTGGAGTGAGACCCAGTACTTC.

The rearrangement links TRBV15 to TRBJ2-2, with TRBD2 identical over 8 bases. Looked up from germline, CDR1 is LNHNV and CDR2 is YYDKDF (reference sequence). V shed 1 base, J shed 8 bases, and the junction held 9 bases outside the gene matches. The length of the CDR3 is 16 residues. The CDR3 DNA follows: TGTGCCACCAGCAGAGTTAGCGGGATGACTAGGGGGGAGCTGTTTTTT. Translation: CATSRVSGMTRGELFF.

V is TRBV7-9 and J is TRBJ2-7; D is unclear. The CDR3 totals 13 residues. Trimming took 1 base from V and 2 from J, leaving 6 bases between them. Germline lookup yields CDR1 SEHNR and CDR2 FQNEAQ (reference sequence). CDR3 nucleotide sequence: TGTGCCAGCAGCTTAGTGGGCCCCTACGAGCAGTACTTC. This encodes CASSLVGPYEQYF.

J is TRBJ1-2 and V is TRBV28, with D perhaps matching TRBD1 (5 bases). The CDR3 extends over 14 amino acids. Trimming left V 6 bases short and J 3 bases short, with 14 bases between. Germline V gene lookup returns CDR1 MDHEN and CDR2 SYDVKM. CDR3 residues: CASSRDPRYYGYTF. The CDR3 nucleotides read TGTGCCAGCAGCCGGGACCCTCGGTACTATGGCTACACCTTC.

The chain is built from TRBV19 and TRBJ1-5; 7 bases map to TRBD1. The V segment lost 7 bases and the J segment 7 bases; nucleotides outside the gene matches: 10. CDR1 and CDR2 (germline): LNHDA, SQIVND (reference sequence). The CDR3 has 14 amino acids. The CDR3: CASIPTGWGQPQHF. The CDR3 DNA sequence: TGTGCCAGTATTCCGACAGGGTGGGGCCAGCCCCAGCATTTT.

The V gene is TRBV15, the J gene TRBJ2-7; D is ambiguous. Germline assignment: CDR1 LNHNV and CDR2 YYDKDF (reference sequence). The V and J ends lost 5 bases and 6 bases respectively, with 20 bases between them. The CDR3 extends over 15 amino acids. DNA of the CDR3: TGTGCCACCAGCGGTGACCGCACTCCCTTGGGCGAGCAGTACTTC. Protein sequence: CATSGDRTPLGEQYF.

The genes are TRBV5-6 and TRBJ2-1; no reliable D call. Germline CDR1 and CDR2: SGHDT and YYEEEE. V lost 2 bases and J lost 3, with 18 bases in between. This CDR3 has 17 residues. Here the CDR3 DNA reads TGTGCCAGCAGCTTAGCGATCGGGCCCGGACGCTACAATGAGCAGTTCTTC. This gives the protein CASSLAIGPGRYNEQFF.